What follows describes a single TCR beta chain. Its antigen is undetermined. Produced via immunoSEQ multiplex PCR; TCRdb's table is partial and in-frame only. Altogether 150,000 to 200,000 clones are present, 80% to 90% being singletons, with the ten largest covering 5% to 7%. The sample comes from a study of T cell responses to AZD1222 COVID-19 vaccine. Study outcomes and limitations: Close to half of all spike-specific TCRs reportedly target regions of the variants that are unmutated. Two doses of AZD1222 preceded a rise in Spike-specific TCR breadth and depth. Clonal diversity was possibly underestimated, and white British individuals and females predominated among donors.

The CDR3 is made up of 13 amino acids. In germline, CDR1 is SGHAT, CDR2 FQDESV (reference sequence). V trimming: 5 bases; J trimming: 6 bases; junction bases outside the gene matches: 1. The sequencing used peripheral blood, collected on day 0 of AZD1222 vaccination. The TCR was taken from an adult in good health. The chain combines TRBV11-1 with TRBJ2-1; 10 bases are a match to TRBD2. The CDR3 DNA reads TGTGCCAGCAGCGGACTAGCGGCCAATGAGCAGTTCTTC. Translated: CASSGLAANEQFF. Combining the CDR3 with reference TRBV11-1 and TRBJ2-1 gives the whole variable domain EAEVAQSPRYKITEKSQAVAFWCDPISGHATLYWYRQILGQGPELLVQFQDESVVDDSQLPKDRFSAERLKGVDSTLKIQPAELGDSAMYLCASSGLAANEQFFGPGTRLTVL.